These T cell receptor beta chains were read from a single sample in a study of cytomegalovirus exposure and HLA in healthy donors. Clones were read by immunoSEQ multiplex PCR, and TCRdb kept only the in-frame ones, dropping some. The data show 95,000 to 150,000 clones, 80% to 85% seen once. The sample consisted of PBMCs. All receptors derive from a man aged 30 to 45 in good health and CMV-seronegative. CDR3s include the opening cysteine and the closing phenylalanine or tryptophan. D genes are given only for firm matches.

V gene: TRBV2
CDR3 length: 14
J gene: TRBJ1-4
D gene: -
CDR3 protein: CASSNPRRGEKLFF
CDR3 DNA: TGTGCCAGCAGCAACCCCCGGCGGGGTGAAAAACTGTTTTTT

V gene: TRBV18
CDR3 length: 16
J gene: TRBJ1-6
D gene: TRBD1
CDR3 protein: CASSPTGVSYNSPLHF
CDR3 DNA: TGTGCCAGCTCACCGACAGGGGTTTCCTATAATTCACCCCTCCACTTT

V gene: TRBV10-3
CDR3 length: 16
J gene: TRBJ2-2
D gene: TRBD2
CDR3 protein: CAHPSSGGASAGELFF
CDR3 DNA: TGTGCGCACCCAAGCAGCGGGGGGGCCTCGGCCGGGGAGCTGTTTTTT

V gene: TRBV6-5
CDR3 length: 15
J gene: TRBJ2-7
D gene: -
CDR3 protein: CASNAGTRLSYEQYF
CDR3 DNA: TGTGCCAGCAACGCCGGGACAAGACTCTCCTACGAGCAGTACTTC

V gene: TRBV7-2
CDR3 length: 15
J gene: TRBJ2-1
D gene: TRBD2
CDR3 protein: CASSPPGLAVNEQFF
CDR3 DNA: TGTGCCAGCAGCCCACCGGGACTAGCGGTAAATGAGCAGTTCTTC

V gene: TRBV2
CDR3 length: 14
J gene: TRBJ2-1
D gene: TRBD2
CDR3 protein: CASLERGAGNEQFF
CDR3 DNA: TGTGCCAGCTTGGAGCGGGGGGCGGGCAATGAGCAGTTCTTC

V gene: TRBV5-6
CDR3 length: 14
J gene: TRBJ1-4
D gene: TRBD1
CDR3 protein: CASTAGTANEKLFF
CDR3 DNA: TGTGCCAGCACCGCCGGGACAGCAAATGAAAAACTGTTTTTT

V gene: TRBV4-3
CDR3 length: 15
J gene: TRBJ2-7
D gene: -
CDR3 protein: CASSQDRQTRDEQYF
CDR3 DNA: TGCGCCAGCAGCCAAGATCGACAGACTAGGGACGAGCAGTACTTC

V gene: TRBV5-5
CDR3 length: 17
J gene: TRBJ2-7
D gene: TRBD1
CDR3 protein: CASSSFLTGVGIYEQYF
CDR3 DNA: TGTGCCAGCAGCTCGTTCTTAACAGGGGTGGGAATCTACGAGCAGTACTTC

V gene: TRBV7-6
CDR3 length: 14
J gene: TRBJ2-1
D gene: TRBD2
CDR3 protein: CASSSRGGNNEQFF
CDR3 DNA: TGTGCCAGCAGCAGCCGCGGGGGGAACAATGAGCAGTTCTTC